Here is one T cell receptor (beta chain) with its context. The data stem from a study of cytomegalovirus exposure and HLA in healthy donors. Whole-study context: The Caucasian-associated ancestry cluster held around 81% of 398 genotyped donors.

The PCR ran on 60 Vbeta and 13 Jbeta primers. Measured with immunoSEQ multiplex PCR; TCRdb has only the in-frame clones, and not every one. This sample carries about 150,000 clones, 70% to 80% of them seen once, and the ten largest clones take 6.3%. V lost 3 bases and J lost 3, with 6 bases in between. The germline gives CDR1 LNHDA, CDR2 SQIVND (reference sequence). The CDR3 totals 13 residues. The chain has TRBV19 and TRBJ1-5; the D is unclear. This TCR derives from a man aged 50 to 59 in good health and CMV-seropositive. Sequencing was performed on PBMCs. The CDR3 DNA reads TGTGCCAGTAGTATGCAGTACAATCAGCCCCAGCATTTT. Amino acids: CASSMQYNQPQHF.